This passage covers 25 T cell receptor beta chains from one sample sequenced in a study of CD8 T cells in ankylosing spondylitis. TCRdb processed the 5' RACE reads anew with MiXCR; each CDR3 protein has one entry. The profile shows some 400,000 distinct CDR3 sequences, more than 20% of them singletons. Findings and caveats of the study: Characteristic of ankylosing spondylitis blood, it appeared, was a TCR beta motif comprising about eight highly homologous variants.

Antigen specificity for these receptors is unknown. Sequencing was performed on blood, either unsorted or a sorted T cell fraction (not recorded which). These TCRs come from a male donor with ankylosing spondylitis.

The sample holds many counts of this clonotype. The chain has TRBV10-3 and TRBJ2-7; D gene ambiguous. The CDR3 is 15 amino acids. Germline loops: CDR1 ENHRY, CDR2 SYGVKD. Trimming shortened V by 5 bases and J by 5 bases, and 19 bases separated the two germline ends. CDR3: CAISQTDGSRDEQYF. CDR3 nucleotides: TGTGCCATCAGTCAGACGGACGGGTCTAGGGACGAGCAGTACTTC.

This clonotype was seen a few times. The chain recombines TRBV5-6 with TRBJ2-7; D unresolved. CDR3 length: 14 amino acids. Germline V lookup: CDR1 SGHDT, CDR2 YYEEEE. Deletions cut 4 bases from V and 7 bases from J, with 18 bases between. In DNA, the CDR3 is TGTGCCAGCAGCGAGGTCGAAGAATTGGGAGAGCAGTACTTC. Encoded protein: CASSEVEELGEQYF.

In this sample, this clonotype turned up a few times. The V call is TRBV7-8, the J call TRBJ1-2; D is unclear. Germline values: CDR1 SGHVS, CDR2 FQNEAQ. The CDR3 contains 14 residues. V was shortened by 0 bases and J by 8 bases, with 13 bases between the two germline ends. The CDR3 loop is CASSLALEGSGYTF. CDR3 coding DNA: TGTGCCAGCAGCTTAGCGCTAGAGGGAAGCGGCTACACCTTC. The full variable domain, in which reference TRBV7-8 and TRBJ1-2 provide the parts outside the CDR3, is GAGVSQSPRYKVAKRGQDVALRCDPISGHVSLFWYQQALGQGPEFLTYFQNEAQLDKSGLPSDRFFAERPEGSVSTLKIQRTQQEDSAVYLCASSLALEGSGYTFGSGTRLTVV.

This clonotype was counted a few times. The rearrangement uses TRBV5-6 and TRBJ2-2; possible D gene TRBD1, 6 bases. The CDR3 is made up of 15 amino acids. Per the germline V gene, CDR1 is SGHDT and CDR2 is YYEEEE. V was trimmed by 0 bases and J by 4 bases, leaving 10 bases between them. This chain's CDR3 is CASSLVGQPTGELFF. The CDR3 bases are TGTGCCAGCAGCTTGGTAGGACAGCCCACCGGGGAGCTGTTTTTT.

The CDR3 loop reads CASSFLAGAQETQYF. DNA of the CDR3: TGTGCCAGCAGCTTCCTAGCGGGAGCACAAGAGACCCAGTACTTC. The chain links TRBV7-3 to TRBJ2-5; 10 bases match TRBD2. V lost 3 bases, J lost 2 bases, and 3 bases stayed unmatched. This CDR3 has 15 residues. Per the germline V gene, CDR1 is SGHTA and CDR2 is FQGTGA.

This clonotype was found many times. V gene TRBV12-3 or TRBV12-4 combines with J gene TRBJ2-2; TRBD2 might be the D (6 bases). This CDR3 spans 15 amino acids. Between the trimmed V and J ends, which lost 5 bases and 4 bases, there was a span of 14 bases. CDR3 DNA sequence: TGTGCCAGCAGTGAACGGGAGAAGAGCACCGGGGAGCTGTTTTTT. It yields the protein CASSEREKSTGELFF.

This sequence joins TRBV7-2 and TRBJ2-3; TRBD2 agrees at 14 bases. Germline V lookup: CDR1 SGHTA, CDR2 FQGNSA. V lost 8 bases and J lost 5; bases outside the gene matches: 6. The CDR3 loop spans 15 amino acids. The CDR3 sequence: CASRRLAGGIDTQYF. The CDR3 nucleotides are TGTGCCAGCCGCAGACTAGCGGGAGGGATAGATACGCAGTATTTT.

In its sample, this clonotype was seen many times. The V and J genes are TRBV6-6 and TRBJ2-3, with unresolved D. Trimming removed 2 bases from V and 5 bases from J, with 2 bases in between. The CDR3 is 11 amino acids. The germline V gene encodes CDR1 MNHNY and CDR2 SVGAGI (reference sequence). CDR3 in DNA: TGTGCCAGCAGTTACGTAGATACGCAGTATTTT. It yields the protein CASSYVDTQYF.

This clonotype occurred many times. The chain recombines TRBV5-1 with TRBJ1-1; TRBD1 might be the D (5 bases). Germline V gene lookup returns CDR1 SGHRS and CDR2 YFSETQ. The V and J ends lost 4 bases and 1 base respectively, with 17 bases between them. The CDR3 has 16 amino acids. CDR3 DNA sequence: TGCGCCAGCAGCCCGGTGACGGGACGGCCGAACACTGAAGCTTTCTTT. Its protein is CASSPVTGRPNTEAFF. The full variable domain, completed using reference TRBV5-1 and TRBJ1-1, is KAGVTQTPRYLIKTRGQQVTLSCSPISGHRSVSWYQQTPGQGLQFLFEYFSETQRNKGNFPGRFSGRQFSNSRSEMNVSTLELGDSALYLCASSPVTGRPNTEAFFGQGTRLTVV.

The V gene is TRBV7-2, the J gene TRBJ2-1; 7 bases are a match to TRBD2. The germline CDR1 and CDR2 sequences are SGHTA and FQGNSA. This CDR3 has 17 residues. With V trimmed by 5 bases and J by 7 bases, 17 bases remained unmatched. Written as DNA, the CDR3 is TGTGCCAGCAGCCCTCTCGGACGCGGGAGTAATACGAATGAGCAGTTCTTC. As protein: CASSPLGRGSNTNEQFF.

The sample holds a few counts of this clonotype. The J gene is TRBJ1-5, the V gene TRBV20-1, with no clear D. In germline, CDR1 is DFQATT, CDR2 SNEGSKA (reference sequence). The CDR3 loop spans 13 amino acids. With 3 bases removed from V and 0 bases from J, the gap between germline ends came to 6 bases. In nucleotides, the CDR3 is TGCAGTGCTAGGTCCCATAGCAATCAGCCCCAGCATTTT. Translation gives CSARSHSNQPQHF.

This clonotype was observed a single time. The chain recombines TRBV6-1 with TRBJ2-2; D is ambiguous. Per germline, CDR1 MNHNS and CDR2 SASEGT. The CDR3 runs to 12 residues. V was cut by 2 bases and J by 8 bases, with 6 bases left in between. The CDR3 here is CASSEISGELFF. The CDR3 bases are TGTGCCAGCAGTGAAATTTCTGGGGAGCTGTTTTTT.

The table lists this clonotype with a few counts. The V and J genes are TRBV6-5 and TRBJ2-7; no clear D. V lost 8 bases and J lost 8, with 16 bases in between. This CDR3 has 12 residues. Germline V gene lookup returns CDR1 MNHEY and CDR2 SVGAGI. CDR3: CASRTGQGQQYF. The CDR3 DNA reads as TGTGCCAGCCGAACGGGCCAAGGCCAGCAGTACTTC.

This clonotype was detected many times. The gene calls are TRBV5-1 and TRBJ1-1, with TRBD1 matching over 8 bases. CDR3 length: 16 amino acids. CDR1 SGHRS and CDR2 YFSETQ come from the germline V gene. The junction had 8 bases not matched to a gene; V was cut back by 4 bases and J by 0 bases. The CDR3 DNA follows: TGCGCCAGCAGCCCGGGACAGGTAATAATGAACACTGAAGCTTTCTTT. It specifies CASSPGQVIMNTEAFF. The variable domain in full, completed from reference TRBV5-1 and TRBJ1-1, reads KAGVTQTPRYLIKTRGQQVTLSCSPISGHRSVSWYQQTPGQGLQFLFEYFSETQRNKGNFPGRFSGRQFSNSRSEMNVSTLELGDSALYLCASSPGQVIMNTEAFFGQGTRLTVV.

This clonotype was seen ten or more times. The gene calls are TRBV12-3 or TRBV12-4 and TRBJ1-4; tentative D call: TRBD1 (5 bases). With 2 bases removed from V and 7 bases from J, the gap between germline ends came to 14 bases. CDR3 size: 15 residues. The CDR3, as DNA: TGTGCCAGCAGTTTATCTGGACGGAGGGGTGAAAAACTGTTTTTT. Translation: CASSLSGRRGEKLFF.

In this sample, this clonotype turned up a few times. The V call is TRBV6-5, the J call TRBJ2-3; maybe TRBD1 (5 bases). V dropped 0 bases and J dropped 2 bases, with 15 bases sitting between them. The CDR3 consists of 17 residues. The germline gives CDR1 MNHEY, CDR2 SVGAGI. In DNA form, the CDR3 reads TGTGCCAGCAGTTACTCCTTCACAGGACATAACACAGATACGCAGTATTTT. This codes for CASSYSFTGHNTDTQYF.

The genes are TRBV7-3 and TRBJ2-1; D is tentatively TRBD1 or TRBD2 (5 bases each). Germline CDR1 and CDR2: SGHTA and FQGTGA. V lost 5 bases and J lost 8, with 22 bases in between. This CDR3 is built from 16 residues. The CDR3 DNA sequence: TGTGCCAGCAGCCCCCCTCGAAGCCCCCGAGGGGATGAGCAGTTCTTC. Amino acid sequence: CASSPPRSPRGDEQFF.

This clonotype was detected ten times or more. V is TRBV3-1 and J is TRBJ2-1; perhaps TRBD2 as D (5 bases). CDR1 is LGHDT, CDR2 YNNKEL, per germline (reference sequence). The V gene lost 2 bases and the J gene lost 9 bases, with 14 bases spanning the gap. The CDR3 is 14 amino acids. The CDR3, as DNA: TGTGCCAGCAGCCAAAGAGGAACGGCGGGTGAGCAGTTCTTC. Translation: CASSQRGTAGEQFF.

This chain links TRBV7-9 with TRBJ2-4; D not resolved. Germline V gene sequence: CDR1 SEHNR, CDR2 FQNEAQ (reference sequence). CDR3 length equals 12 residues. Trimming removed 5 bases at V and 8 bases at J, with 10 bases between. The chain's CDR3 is CASSPDGDIQYF. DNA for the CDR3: TGTGCCAGCAGCCCGGATGGGGACATTCAGTACTTC.

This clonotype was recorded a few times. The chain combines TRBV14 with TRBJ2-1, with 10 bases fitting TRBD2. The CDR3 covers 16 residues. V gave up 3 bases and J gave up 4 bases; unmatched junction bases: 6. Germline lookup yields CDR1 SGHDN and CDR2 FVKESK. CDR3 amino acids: CASSHLLAGRYNEQFF. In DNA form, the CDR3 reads TGTGCCAGCAGCCACCTACTAGCGGGGCGATACAATGAGCAGTTCTTC.

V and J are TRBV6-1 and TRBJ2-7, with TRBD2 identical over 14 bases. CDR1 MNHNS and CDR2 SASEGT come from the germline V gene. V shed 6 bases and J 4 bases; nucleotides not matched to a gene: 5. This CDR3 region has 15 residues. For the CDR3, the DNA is TGTGCCAGCAGGAGAGGGACTAGCGGGGGTTACGAGCAGTACTTC. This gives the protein CASRRGTSGGYEQYF.

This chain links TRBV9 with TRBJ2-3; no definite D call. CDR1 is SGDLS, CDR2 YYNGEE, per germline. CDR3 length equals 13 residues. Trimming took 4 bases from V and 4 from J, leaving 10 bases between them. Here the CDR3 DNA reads TGTGCCAGCAGCCCCGTTTGGGCAGATACGCAGTATTTT. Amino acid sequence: CASSPVWADTQYF.

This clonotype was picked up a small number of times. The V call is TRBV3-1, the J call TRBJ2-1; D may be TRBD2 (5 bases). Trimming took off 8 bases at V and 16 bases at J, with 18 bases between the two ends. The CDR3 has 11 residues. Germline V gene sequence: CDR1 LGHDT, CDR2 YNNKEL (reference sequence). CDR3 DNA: TGTGCCAGCCCTGATGGCGGGCCGGGTTTCTTC. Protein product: CASPDGGPGFF.

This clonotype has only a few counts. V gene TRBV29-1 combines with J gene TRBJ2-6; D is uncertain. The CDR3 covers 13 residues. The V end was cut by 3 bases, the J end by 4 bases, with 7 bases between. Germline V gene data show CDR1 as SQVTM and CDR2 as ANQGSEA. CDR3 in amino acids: CSVDSTGANVLTF. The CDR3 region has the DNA TGCAGCGTTGATTCTACCGGGGCCAACGTCCTGACTTTC.

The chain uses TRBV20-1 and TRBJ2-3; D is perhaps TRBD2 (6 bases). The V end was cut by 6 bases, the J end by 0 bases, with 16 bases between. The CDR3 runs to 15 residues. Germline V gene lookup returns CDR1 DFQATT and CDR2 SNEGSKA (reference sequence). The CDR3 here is CSAAEDAGSTDTQYF. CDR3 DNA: TGCAGTGCCGCGGAGGATGCGGGAAGCACAGATACGCAGTATTTT.